The 15 T cell receptor beta chains listed next were all sequenced from one sample in a study of cytomegalovirus exposure and HLA in healthy donors. Researchers ran the PCR with 60 Vbeta and 13 Jbeta primers. Data came from immunoSEQ multiplex PCR; TCRdb stores just in-frame clones and leaves some out. The repertoire consists of approximately 150,000 clones, with 68% occurring once and the leading ten covering around 4.5%. The specimen was PBMCs. These receptor sequences come from a woman between 18 and 29 years old in good health and CMV-seropositive.

This chain links TRBV18 with TRBJ1-6, with TRBD1 identical over 7 bases. The CDR3 has 15 residues. Trimming removed 2 bases from V and 10 bases from J; junction bases left unmatched: 8. Germline lookup yields CDR1 KGHSH and CDR2 LQKENI. In DNA, the CDR3 is TGTGCCAGCTCACCAAGTCGGGGACAGAACTCACCCCTCCACTTT. Residues: CASSPSRGQNSPLHF.

The chain recombines TRBV29-1 with TRBJ2-7, with D possibly TRBD2 on 6 matching bases. Trimming removed 6 bases from V and 7 bases from J, with 10 bases in between. The germline CDR1 and CDR2 sequences are SQVTM and ANQGSEA. This CDR3 comprises 10 residues. Here the CDR3 DNA reads TGCAGCGTCTTCGCGGGGGAGCAGTACTTC. Encoded protein: CSVFAGEQYF.

In its sample, this clone was seen once. The rearrangement joins TRBV4-2 to TRBJ2-2; the match to TRBD2 covers 13 bases. This CDR3 is built from 18 residues. Trimming took 0 bases from V and 4 from J; bases not matched to a gene: 5. Per germline, CDR1 LGHNA and CDR2 YNFKEQ. The CDR3 region has the DNA TGTGCCAGCAGCCAAGATCCTACTAGCGGGGGGGTCACCGGGGAGCTGTTTTTT. Amino acid sequence: CASSQDPTSGGVTGELFF.

Details on this clone: The junction departs from germline at one end; a sequencing error may be responsible. The V gene is TRBV2, the J gene TRBJ2-5; possibly TRBD1 for D (6 bases). Germline V gives CDR1 SNHLY, CDR2 FYNNEI. The CDR3 is made up of 8 amino acids. Here the CDR3 DNA reads TGTGCCAGGAGCAGGGGCCACTTC. This codes for CARSRGHF.

The CDR3 reads CASSMPGWVAGELFF. The CDR3 nucleotides are TGTGCCAGTAGTATGCCCGGGTGGGTCGCCGGGGAGCTGTTTTTT. V usage is TRBV19 and J usage is TRBJ2-2; D not resolved. The CDR3 totals 15 residues. Germline CDR1 reads LNHDA; CDR2 reads SQIVND (reference sequence). The ends were cut back, 3 bases at V and 6 bases at J, with 14 bases in the middle.

CDR3 in amino acids: CASSKSDRINEQFF. The CDR3 bases are TGTGCCAGCAGTAAATCTGACAGGATCAATGAGCAGTTCTTC. The V gene is TRBV27, the J gene TRBJ2-1, with D possibly being TRBD1 (6 bases). Trimming cost V 5 bases and J 6 bases, with 14 bases left between them. CDR1 MNHEY and CDR2 SMNVEV come from the germline V gene (reference sequence). CDR3 length equals 14 residues.

This chain connects TRBV7-6 to TRBJ2-7; a weak D match, TRBD2 (5 bases). V was trimmed by 5 bases and J by 3 bases, leaving 14 bases between them. The CDR3 is 14 amino acids. CDR1 SGHVS and CDR2 FNYEAQ come from the germline V gene. The CDR3 protein is CASSPNLEGYEQYF. CDR3 nucleotide sequence: TGTGCCAGCAGCCCCAATCTTGAGGGCTACGAGCAGTACTTC.

The chain employs TRBV18 and TRBJ2-5, with D possibly TRBD2 on 7 matching bases. V lost 4 bases and J lost 4, with 19 bases in between. This CDR3 has 16 residues. Looked up from germline, CDR1 is KGHSH and CDR2 is LQKENI. CDR3 in DNA: TGTGCCAGCTCACTTCAATGGAGGGGGGGATCAGAGACCCAGTACTTC. Its protein is CASSLQWRGGSETQYF.

This clone occurred once. V is TRBV7-8 and J is TRBJ2-1; D gene ambiguous. Trimming took off 4 bases at V and 7 bases at J, with 26 bases between the two ends. The CDR3 totals 18 residues. The V gene's germline CDR1 is SGHVS and CDR2 FQNEAQ. The CDR3 loop is CASSSRSPATGFGNEQFF. The CDR3 DNA sequence: TGTGCCAGCAGCTCGAGGTCACCGGCTACCGGCTTTGGTAATGAGCAGTTCTTC.

The J gene is TRBJ1-1, the V gene TRBV19; weak D call: TRBD1 (6 bases). V lost 4 bases and J 1 base, leaving 22 bases between the germline ends. The length of the CDR3 is 18 residues. CDR1 is LNHDA and CDR2 is SQIVND in the germline V gene (reference sequence). The CDR3 DNA follows: TGTGCCAGTAGTAGCCCCACGGACAGTGTTTTGCCGAACACTGAAGCTTTCTTT. Protein product: CASSSPTDSVLPNTEAFF.

J is TRBJ1-5 and V is TRBV27, with TRBD1 identical over 10 bases. Per germline, CDR1 MNHEY and CDR2 SMNVEV (reference sequence). The CDR3 covers 16 residues. J lost 3 bases, V lost 1 base, and 3 bases had no gene match. CDR3 loop: CASSLYGTGDNQPQHF. CDR3 DNA sequence: TGTGCCAGCAGTTTATACGGGACAGGGGACAATCAGCCCCAGCATTTT.

This chain joins TRBV30 and TRBJ2-2; D not resolved. Germline CDR1 reads GTSNPN; CDR2 reads SVGIG (reference sequence). V was clipped by 1 base and J by 4 bases, with 10 bases between them. The CDR3 is made up of 14 amino acids. Here the CDR3 DNA reads TGTGCCTGGAGTGGGGCAGGAAGCACCGGGGAGCTGTTTTTT. Translated: CAWSGAGSTGELFF.

The V call is TRBV12-2, the J call TRBJ1-5; the table names TRBD1, a call not compared with the DNA. TRBV12-2 is termed a pseudogene. The CDR3 runs to 14 residues. In DNA, the CDR3 is TGTGCAAGTCGCTTACAGGCCTTCAATCAGCCCCAGCATTTT. This sequence encodes CASRLQAFNQPQHF.

This chain joins TRBV29-1 and TRBJ2-5; TRBD2 might be the D (5 bases). Per germline, CDR1 SQVTM and CDR2 ANQGSEA. The ends were cut back, 2 bases at V and 5 bases at J, with 15 bases in the middle. The CDR3 runs 14 residues. The CDR3 DNA sequence: TGCAGCGTTGAACTAGCCCCTTGGAGCGAGACCCAGTACTTC. It specifies CSVELAPWSETQYF. Full variable domain (missing parts from reference TRBV29-1 and TRBJ2-5): SAVISQKPSRDICQRGTSLTIQCQVDSQVTMMFWYRQQPGQSLTLIATANQGSEATYESGFVIDKFPISRPNLTFSTLTVSNMSPEDSSIYLCSVELAPWSETQYFGPGTRLLVL.

This clone was recorded once. J is TRBJ2-1 and V is TRBV29-1; 7 nucleotides line up with TRBD1. Germline-derived CDR1 and CDR2 are SQVTM and ANQGSEA. The CDR3 is 12 amino acids. Trimming took 6 bases from V and 4 from J; bases not matched to a gene: 3. CDR3 in amino acids: CSVDRVYNEQFF. CDR3 sequence (DNA): TGCAGCGTAGACAGGGTTTACAATGAGCAGTTCTTC.